This T cell receptor beta chain was found in a study of shared clonotypes between healthy human individuals. Study in general: Donors consisted of two women and a few men between 18 and 49.

Each cell subset's genomic DNA was divided evenly among several immunoSEQ plates. Only in-frame clones appear in the TCRdb table, and some are missing; sequencing was by immunoSEQ multiplex PCR. The table records some 490,000 clones, 81% of them present only once. CDR3 length: 16 residues. Trimming left V 1 base short and J 2 bases short, with 15 bases between. The V gene's germline CDR1 is MGHRA and CDR2 YSYEKL. In this sample, this clone turned up once. Specimen: PBMCs. The TCR originated in a woman aged 40 to 50 in good health. Some clones in this sample may be carry-over from other donors' samples. V gene TRBV4-1 combines with J gene TRBJ2-7; a weak D match, TRBD1 (6 bases). CDR3 sequence: CASSQVPLRDTYEQYF. The CDR3 DNA sequence: TGCGCCAGCAGCCAAGTCCCCCTCCGGGACACCTACGAGCAGTACTTC.